These 11 T cell receptor beta chains share one sample of origin, sequenced in a study of blood T cell repertoires in COVID-19. TCRdb's copy holds only in-frame clones and misses some; the assay was immunoSEQ multiplex PCR. The sample shows about 210,000 clones, about four fifths of them seen only once. The sample taken for sequencing was peripheral blood. The receptors were sampled from a woman aged 40 to 50 with active or convalescent COVID-19.

The chain is built from TRBV2 and TRBJ2-1; TRBD2 matches 9 bases. CDR1 and CDR2 from the germline V gene are SNHLY and FYNNEI. Trimming took 5 bases from V and 8 from J; bases not matched to a gene: 13. CDR3 length equals 16 residues. CDR3 bases: TGTGCCAGCAGTCCTGTGGTTGCAGCGGGGGGATATGAGCAGTTCTTC. Its translation: CASSPVVAAGGYEQFF. Filled out from reference TRBV2 and TRBJ2-1, the complete variable domain reads EPEVTQTPSHQVTQMGQEVILRCVPISNHLYFYWYRQILGQKVEFLVSFYNNEISEKSEIFDDQFSVERPDGSNFTLKIRSTKLEDSAMYFCASSPVVAAGGYEQFFGPGTRLTVL.

J is TRBJ1-6 and V is TRBV6-5; 12 bases match TRBD1. The germline V gene encodes CDR1 MNHEY and CDR2 SVGAGI. This CDR3 comprises 15 residues. V lost 5 bases to trimming and J lost 7 bases; unmatched junction nucleotides: 3. CDR3 nucleotides: TGTGCCAGCAGTATGGGGACAGGGGGCAATTCACCCCTCCACTTT. Translating gives CASSMGTGGNSPLHF.

The gene calls are TRBV4-3 and TRBJ2-1; 9 bases are a match to TRBD2. Trimming took 3 bases from V and 4 from J; bases not matched to a gene: 7. Germline CDR1 reads LGHNA; CDR2 reads YSLEER. This CDR3 has 16 residues. CDR3 DNA: TGCGCCAGCAGCCAGAACCTAGCGGGGTGGTACAATGAGCAGTTCTTC. It yields the protein CASSQNLAGWYNEQFF.

The V and J genes are TRBV3-1 (or the pseudogene TRBV3-2) and TRBJ2-4; D might be TRBD2 (6 bases). Between the trimmed V and J ends, which lost 4 bases and 0 bases, there was a span of 10 bases. Germline V gene lookup returns CDR1 LGHDT and CDR2 YNNKEL (reference sequence). The CDR3 has 15 residues. The CDR3 nucleotides read TGTGCCAGCAGCCGGCGGGGCCTAGCCAAAAACATTCAGTACTTC. Translated: CASSRRGLAKNIQYF.

The CDR3 DNA reads as TGTGCCAGCAGTTCCCTCGGACAGGTGAACACTGAAGCTTTCTTT. Translation: CASSSLGQVNTEAFF. J is TRBJ1-1 and V is TRBV28; 7 positions match TRBD1. The V and J ends lost 4 bases and 0 bases, in that order; junction bases with no gene match: 5. Germline-derived CDR1 and CDR2 are MDHEN and SYDVKM. The CDR3 runs to 15 residues.

This chain joins TRBV5-5 and TRBJ2-1; TRBD1 aligns across 8 bases. The J segment lost 10 bases and the V segment lost 4 bases, leaving 4 bases of the junction unmatched. The V gene's germline CDR1 is SGHKS and CDR2 YYEKEE (reference sequence). The CDR3 has 12 amino acids. The CDR3 DNA sequence: TGTGCCAGCAGCCCCCGGGACAGGGAGCAGTTCTTC. It is translated as CASSPRDREQFF.

J is TRBJ1-1 and V is TRBV7-8; D uncertain. Germline loops: CDR1 SGHVS, CDR2 FQNEAQ. This CDR3 has 14 residues. V dropped 1 base and J dropped 4 bases, with 10 bases sitting between them. CDR3 in DNA: TGTGCCAGCAGCTTAGATATGAGTGCCACTGAAGCTTTCTTT. Translation gives CASSLDMSATEAFF.

This clone was found a few times. The rearrangement joins TRBV4-1 to TRBJ2-1; a weak D match, TRBD2 (5 bases). The V end lost 4 bases, the J end lost 0 bases, and 13 bases lay between the germline ends. Germline CDR1 MGHRA, CDR2 YSYEKL. The CDR3 contains 16 residues. The CDR3 DNA follows: TGCGCCAGCAGCCCTATCGGGGAGAGCTCCTACAATGAGCAGTTCTTC. This gives the protein CASSPIGESSYNEQFF.

This clone was detected once. V gene TRBV7-2 combines with J gene TRBJ1-2; no firm D call. V shed 5 bases and J shed 2 bases, with 15 bases lying between them. The CDR3 has 15 residues. CDR1 and CDR2 (germline): SGHTA, FQGNSA. This chain's CDR3 is CASSPRGGSNYGYTF. In DNA form, the CDR3 reads TGTGCCAGCAGCCCCAGAGGTGGATCCAACTATGGCTACACCTTC.

CDR3 DNA sequence: TGTGCCAGTAGTATTGTCGCAGGGGTCAATTCACCCCTCCACTTT. Protein sequence: CASSIVAGVNSPLHF. This chain links TRBV19 with TRBJ1-6; maybe TRBD1 (6 bases). This CDR3 has 15 residues. Trimming took off 3 bases at V and 7 bases at J, with 13 bases between the two ends. The germline V gene encodes CDR1 LNHDA and CDR2 SQIVND (reference sequence).

This chain links TRBV2 with TRBJ2-7; D is unresolved. This CDR3 region has 15 residues. Germline lookup yields CDR1 SNHLY and CDR2 FYNNEI. Deletions cut 3 bases from V and 0 bases from J, with 12 bases between. The CDR3 is CASSESSLSSYEQYF. The CDR3 DNA sequence: TGTGCCAGCAGTGAGAGTAGCCTTAGCTCCTACGAGCAGTACTTC.